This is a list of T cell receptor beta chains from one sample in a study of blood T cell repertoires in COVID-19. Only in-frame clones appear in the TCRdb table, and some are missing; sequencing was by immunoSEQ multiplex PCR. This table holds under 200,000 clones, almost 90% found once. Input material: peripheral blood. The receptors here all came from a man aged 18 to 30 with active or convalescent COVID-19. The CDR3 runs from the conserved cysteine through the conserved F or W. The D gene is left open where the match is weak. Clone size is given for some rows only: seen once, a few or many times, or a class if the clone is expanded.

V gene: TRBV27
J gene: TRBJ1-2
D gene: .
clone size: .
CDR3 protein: CASRSGTSYGYTF
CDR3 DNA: TGTGCCAGCAGATCCGGGACATCCTATGGCTACACCTTC

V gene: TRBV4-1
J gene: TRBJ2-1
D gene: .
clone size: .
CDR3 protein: CASSPAGQGEQFF
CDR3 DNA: TGCGCCAGCAGCCCCGCGGGGCAGGGTGAGCAGTTCTTC

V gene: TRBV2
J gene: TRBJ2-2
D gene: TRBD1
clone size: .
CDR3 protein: CASNTGGVDTGELFF
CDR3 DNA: TGTGCCAGCAACACAGGGGGCGTGGACACCGGGGAGCTGTTTTTT

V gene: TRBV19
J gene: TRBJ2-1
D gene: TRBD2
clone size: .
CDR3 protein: CASSIIAGDNEQFF
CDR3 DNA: TGTGCCAGTAGTATAATAGCGGGAGACAATGAGCAGTTCTTC

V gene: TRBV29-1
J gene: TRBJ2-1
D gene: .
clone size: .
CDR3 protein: CSVSSGTEREQFF
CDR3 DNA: TGCAGCGTTAGTAGCGGAACCGAGCGGGAGCAGTTCTTC

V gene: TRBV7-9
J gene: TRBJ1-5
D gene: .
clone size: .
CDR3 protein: CASSLGLGDNQPQHF
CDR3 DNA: TGTGCCAGCAGCTTAGGGCTAGGGGATAATCAGCCCCAGCATTTT

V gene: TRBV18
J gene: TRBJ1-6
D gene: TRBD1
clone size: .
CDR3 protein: CASSQGQGYNSPLHF
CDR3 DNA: TGTGCCAGCTCCCAAGGACAGGGCTATAATTCACCCCTCCACTTT

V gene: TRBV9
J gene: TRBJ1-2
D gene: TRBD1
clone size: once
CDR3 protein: CASSVNRGYGYTF
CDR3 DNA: TGTGCCAGCAGCGTGAACAGGGGCTATGGCTACACCTTC

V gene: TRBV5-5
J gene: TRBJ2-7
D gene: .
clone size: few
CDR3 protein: CASSLVDAYEQYF
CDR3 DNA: TGTGCCAGCAGCTTAGTAGATGCCTACGAGCAGTACTTC

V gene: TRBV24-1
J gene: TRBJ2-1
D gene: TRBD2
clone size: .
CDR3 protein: CATSDEVTSQSYEQFF
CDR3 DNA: TGTGCCACCAGTGATGAGGTGACTAGCCAGAGCTATGAGCAGTTCTTC

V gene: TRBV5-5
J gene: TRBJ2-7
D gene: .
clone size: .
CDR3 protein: CASSLMTTYEQYF
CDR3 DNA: TGTGCCAGCAGCTTGATGACAACCTACGAGCAGTACTTC

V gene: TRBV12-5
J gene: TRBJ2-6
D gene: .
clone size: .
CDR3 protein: CASALAGFSGANVLTF
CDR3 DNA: TGTGCTAGTGCCCTGGCGGGATTCTCTGGGGCCAACGTCCTGACTTTC

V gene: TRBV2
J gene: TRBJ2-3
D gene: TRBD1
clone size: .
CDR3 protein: CASSLRDRHEDTQYF
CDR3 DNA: TGTGCCAGCAGTCTCCGGGACAGACACGAAGATACGCAGTATTTT

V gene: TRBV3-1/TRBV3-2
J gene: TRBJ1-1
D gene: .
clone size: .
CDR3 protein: CASSQPEGFEAFF
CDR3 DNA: TGTGCCAGCAGCCAACCGGAGGGGTTTGAAGCTTTCTTT

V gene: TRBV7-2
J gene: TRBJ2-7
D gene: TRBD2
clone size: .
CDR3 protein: CASSFTGGPEYEQYF
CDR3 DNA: TGTGCCAGCAGCTTTACGGGAGGGCCGGAATACGAGCAGTACTTC

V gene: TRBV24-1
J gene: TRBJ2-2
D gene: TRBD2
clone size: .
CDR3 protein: CATSDLRGDRGELFF
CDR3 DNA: TGTGCCACCAGTGATTTGCGGGGGGACCGCGGGGAGCTGTTTTTT

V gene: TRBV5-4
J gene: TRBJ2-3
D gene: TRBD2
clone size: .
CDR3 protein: CASTYGTSANTDTQYF
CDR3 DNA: TGTGCCAGCACCTATGGGACTAGCGCCAACACAGATACGCAGTATTTT

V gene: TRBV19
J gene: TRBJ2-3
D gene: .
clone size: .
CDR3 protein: CASSTTGTDTQYF
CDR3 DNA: TGTGCCAGTAGTACAACAGGGACCGATACGCAGTATTTT

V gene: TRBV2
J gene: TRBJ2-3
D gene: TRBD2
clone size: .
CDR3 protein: CASKELAGITDTQYF
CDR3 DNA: TGTGCCAGCAAAGAACTAGCGGGGATCACAGATACGCAGTATTTT

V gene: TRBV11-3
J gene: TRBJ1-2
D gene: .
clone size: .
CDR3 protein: CASSLEWWSYGYTF
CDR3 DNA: TGTGCCAGCAGCTTAGAGTGGTGGAGTTATGGCTACACCTTC

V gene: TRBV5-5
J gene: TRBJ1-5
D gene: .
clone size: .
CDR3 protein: CASSFSSEKNQPQHF
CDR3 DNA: TGTGCCAGCAGCTTCAGCAGCGAAAAAAATCAGCCCCAGCATTTT

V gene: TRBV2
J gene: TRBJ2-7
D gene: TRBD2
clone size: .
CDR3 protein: CASSVPSGRYEQYF
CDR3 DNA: TGTGCCAGCAGTGTACCTAGCGGGAGATACGAGCAGTACTTC

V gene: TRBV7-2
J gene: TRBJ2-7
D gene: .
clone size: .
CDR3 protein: CASSFRLPTYEQYF
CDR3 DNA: TGTGCCAGCAGCTTCCGACTACCCACCTACGAGCAGTACTTC

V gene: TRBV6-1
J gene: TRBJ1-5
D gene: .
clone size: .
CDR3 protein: CASSGKTVNSNQPQHF
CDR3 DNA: TGTGCCAGCAGTGGAAAGACAGTTAATAGCAATCAGCCCCAGCATTTT

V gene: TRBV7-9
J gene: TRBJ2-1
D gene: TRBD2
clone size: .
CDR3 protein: CASSPLAGGYNEQFF
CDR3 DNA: TGTGCCAGCAGCCCACTAGCGGGAGGCTACAATGAGCAGTTCTTC

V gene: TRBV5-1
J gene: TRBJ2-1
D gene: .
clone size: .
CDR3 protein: CASSPGGPLSYNEQFF
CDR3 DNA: TGCGCCAGCAGTCCCGGTGGGCCCCTCTCCTACAATGAGCAGTTCTTC

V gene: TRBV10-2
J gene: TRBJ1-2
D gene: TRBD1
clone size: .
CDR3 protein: CASSDTGVDYGYTF
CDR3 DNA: TGCGCCAGCAGCGATACAGGGGTCGACTATGGCTACACCTTC

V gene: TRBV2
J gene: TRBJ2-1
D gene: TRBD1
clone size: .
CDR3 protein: CASSESGQADNEQFF
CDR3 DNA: TGTGCCAGCAGTGAATCTGGACAGGCCGACAATGAGCAGTTCTTC

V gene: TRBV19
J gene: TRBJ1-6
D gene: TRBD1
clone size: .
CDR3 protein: CASKQGINSPLHF
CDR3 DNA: TGTGCCAGTAAACAGGGGATAAATTCACCCCTCCACTTT

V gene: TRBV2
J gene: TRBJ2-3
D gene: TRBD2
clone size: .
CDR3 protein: CASRDGLAHTDTQYF
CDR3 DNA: TGTGCCAGCAGGGATGGACTAGCCCACACAGATACGCAGTATTTT

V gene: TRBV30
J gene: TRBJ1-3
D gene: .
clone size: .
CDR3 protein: CAWRGSSGNTIYF
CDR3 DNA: TGTGCCTGGCGGGGAAGCTCTGGAAACACCATATATTTT

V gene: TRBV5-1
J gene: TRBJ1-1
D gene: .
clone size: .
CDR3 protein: CASSRGTAGGTEAFF
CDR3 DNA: TGCGCCAGCAGCCGTGGGACGGCTGGGGGGACTGAAGCTTTCTTT

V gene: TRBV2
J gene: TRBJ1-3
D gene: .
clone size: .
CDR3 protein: CASRRGGSGNTIYF
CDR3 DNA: TGTGCCAGCCGACGAGGGGGCTCTGGAAACACCATATATTTT

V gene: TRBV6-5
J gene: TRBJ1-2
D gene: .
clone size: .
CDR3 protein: CASSPGVDYGYTF
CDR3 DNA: TGTGCCAGCAGTCCCGGTGTGGACTATGGCTACACCTTC

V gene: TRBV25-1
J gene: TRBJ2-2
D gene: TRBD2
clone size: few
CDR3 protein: CASSGSGSVGELFF
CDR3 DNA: TGTGCCAGCAGTGGTAGCGGGAGTGTCGGGGAGCTGTTTTTT

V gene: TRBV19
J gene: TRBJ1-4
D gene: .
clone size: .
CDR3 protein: CASSTIQQKTNEKLFF
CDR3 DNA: TGTGCCAGTAGTACTATACAACAGAAAACTAATGAAAAACTGTTTTTT

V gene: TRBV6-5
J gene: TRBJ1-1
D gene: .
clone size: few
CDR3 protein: CASRQGQNTEAFF
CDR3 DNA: TGTGCCAGCAGACAGGGACAGAACACTGAAGCTTTCTTT

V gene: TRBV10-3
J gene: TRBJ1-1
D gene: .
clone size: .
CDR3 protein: CASLGGTEGTEAFF
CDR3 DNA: TGTGCCAGCCTGGGGGGGACCGAGGGCACTGAAGCTTTCTTT

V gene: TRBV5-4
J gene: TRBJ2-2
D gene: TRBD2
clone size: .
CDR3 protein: CASSIPGLGNTGELFF
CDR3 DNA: TGTGCCAGCAGCATCCCGGGACTAGGGAACACCGGGGAGCTGTTTTTT

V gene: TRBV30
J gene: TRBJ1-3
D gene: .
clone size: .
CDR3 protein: CACLWASGNTIYF
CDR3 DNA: TGTGCCTGTTTATGGGCGTCTGGAAACACCATATATTTT

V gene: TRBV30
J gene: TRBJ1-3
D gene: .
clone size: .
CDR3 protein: CAWIAGNTIYF
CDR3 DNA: TGTGCCTGGATAGCTGGAAACACCATATATTTT

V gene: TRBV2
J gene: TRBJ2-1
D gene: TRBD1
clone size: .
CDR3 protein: CASTRDRANNEQFF
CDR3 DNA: TGTGCCAGCACGAGAGACAGGGCCAACAATGAGCAGTTCTTC

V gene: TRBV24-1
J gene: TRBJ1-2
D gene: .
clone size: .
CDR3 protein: CATSSGRYGYTF
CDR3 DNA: TGTGCCACCAGTTCAGGGCGCTATGGCTACACCTTC

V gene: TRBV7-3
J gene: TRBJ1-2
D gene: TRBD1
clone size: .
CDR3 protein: CASSPTGADEGYTF
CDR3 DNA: TGTGCCAGCAGCCCCACAGGGGCGGATGAGGGCTACACCTTC

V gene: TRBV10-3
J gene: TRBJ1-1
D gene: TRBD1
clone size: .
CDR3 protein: CAIRTGDETEAFF
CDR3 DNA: TGTGCCATTAGGACAGGGGATGAAACTGAAGCTTTCTTT

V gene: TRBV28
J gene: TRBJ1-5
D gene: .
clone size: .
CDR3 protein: CASSSGRRKGNQPQHF
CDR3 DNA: TGTGCCAGCAGTTCTGGTAGGAGGAAAGGCAATCAGCCCCAGCATTTT

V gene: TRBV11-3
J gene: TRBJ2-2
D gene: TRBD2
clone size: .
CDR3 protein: CASSQTGGFMGPNTGELFF
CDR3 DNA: TGTGCCAGCAGCCAGACGGGGGGGTTTATGGGCCCGAACACCGGGGAGCTGTTTTTT

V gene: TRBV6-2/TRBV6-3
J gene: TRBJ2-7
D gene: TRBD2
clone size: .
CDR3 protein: CASSPGTSSYEQYF
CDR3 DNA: TGTGCCAGCAGTCCCGGGACTAGTTCCTACGAGCAGTACTTC

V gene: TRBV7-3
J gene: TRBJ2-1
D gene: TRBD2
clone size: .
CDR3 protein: CASSLIAGGSYNEQFF
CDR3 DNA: TGTGCCAGCAGCTTAATCGCGGGAGGATCCTACAATGAGCAGTTCTTC

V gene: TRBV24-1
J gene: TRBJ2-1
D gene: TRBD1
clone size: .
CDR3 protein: CATSDPSQGAPYNEQFF
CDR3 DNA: TGTGCCACCAGTGATCCGTCCCAGGGGGCACCCTACAATGAGCAGTTCTTC

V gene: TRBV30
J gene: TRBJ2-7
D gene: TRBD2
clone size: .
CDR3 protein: CAWSEAGGGYEQYF
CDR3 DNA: TGTGCCTGGAGTGAGGCGGGGGGAGGCTACGAGCAGTACTTC

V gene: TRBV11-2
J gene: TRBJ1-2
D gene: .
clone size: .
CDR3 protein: CASSLPGRSYGYTF
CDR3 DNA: TGTGCCAGCAGCTTACCAGGGCGGAGCTATGGCTACACCTTC

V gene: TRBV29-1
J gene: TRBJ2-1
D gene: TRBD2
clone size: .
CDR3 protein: CSAPLAGGLYFFNEQFF
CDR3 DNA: TGCAGCGCCCCACTAGCGGGGGGGCTCTATTTCTTCAATGAGCAGTTCTTC